This T cell receptor (beta chain) was identified during a study of blood T cell repertoires in COVID-19. In assigning cohorts, the study relied on participant-reported clinical history. V lost 0 bases and J 1 base, leaving 14 bases between the germline ends. CDR3 length: 17 residues. CDR1 and CDR2 from the germline V gene are KGHSH and LQKENI. Sequencing used immunoSEQ multiplex PCR; TCRdb keeps in-frame clones, though not all of them. The sample holds more than 150,000 clones, 60% to 80% seen once. The sequence came from a woman aged 50 to 60 who had recovered from COVID-19. Sequenced input: PBMCs or T cells enriched from blood (not recorded which). This chain connects TRBV18 to TRBJ2-3; TRBD1 is a possible D gene (5 bases). CDR3 residues: CASSPPRQGPRTDTQYF. In nucleotides, the CDR3 is TGTGCCAGCTCACCACCAAGGCAGGGCCCCCGCACAGATACGCAGTATTTT.